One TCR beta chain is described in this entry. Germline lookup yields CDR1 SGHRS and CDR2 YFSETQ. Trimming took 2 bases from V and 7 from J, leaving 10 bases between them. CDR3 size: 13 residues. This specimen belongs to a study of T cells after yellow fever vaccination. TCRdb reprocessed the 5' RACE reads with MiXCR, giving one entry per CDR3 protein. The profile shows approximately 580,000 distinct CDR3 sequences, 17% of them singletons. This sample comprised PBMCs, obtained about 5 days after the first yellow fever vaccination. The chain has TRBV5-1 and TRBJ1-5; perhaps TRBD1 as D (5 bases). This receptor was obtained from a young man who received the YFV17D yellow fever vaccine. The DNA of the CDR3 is TGCGCCAGCAGCTTTGGGGCAGAACAGCCCCAGCATTTT. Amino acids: CASSFGAEQPQHF.